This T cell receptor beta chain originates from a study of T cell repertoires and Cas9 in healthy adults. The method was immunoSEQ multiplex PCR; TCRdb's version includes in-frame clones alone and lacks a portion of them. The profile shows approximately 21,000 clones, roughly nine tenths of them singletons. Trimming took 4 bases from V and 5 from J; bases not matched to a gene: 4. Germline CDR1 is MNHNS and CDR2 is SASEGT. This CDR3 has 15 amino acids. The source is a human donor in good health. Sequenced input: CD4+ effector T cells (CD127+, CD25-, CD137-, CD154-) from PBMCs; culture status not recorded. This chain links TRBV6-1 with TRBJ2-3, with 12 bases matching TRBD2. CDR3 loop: CASSGLAGDIDTQYF. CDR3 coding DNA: TGTGCCAGCAGTGGACTAGCGGGAGATATAGATACGCAGTATTTT.